The 32 T cell receptor beta chains below all came from one sample that was sequenced in a study of identifying expanded T cells in peripheral blood. Only in-frame clones appear in the TCRdb table, and some are missing; sequencing was by immunoSEQ multiplex PCR. Of around 90,000 clones listed, more than 70% are singletons. Source material: blood. These receptors were collected from a person between 18 and 70 years old in good health.

The chain couples TRBV4-1 to TRBJ1-3; D might be TRBD1 (6 bases). Trimming removed 4 bases at V and 1 base at J, with 11 bases between. CDR1 and CDR2 (germline): MGHRA, YSYEKL. There are 15 residues in the CDR3. The CDR3 is CASSLQGFSGNTIYF. The CDR3, as DNA: TGCGCCAGCAGCCTACAGGGTTTTTCTGGAAACACCATATATTTT.

The chain couples TRBV29-1 to TRBJ1-2; D is possibly TRBD1 (6 bases). Trimming pared 7 bases from V and 8 bases from J, leaving 14 bases between. The CDR3 is made up of 11 amino acids. CDR1 SQVTM and CDR2 ANQGSEA come from the germline V gene. The CDR3 loop reads CSALGGWGYTF. The DNA of the CDR3 is TGCAGCGCCCTGGGGGGCTGGGGCTACACCTTC.

V gene TRBV30 combines with J gene TRBJ2-7; the D gene is possibly TRBD1 (5 bases). Trimming cost V 4 bases and J 0 bases, with 7 bases left between them. The CDR3 is 12 residues long. Germline V gene data show CDR1 as GTSNPN and CDR2 as SVGIG (reference sequence). The CDR3 DNA is TGTGCCTGGACACAGGCCTCCTACGAGCAGTACTTC. It translates to CAWTQASYEQYF.

The chain joins TRBV7-8 to TRBJ2-7; D unclear. The germline V gene has CDR1 SGHVS and CDR2 FQNEAQ. This CDR3 comprises 13 residues. Trimming removed 2 bases from V and 4 bases from J, with 9 bases in between. CDR3 region: CASSLTDPYEQYF. The CDR3 bases are TGTGCCAGCAGCTTAACGGACCCTTACGAGCAGTACTTC.

This clone was counted once. This rearrangement joins TRBV5-1 to TRBJ1-2; the D is unclear. The germline gives CDR1 SGHRS, CDR2 YFSETQ. CDR3 length: 14 amino acids. The germline V and J ends were trimmed by 0 bases and 3 bases, with 9 bases remaining between them. The CDR3 sequence: CASSLEQTYYGYTF. For the CDR3, the DNA is TGCGCCAGCAGCTTGGAACAGACTTACTATGGCTACACCTTC.

The V gene is TRBV6-5, the J gene TRBJ2-3, with D maybe TRBD1 (5 bases). Germline loops: CDR1 MNHEY, CDR2 SVGAGI. CDR3 length: 15 residues. Trimming took 4 bases from V and 2 from J, leaving 13 bases between them. CDR3 region: CASSSYRTDTDTQYF. The DNA for the CDR3 is TGTGCCAGCAGTTCCTACAGGACGGACACAGATACGCAGTATTTT.

DNA for the CDR3: TGTGCCAGCAGTTACCGGTCTCTGGGCTCACCCCTCCACTTT. Protein: CASSYRSLGSPLHF. This chain links TRBV6-6 with TRBJ1-6; D gene unclear. Germline V gene sequence: CDR1 MNHNY, CDR2 SVGAGI (reference sequence). V lost 2 bases and J 10 bases, leaving 12 bases between the germline ends. This CDR3 region has 14 residues.

The chain links TRBV7-9 to TRBJ2-2; 10 nucleotides agree with TRBD1. The V and J ends lost 4 bases and 6 bases, in that order; junction bases with no gene match: 8. Per the germline V gene, CDR1 is SEHNR and CDR2 is FQNEAQ (reference sequence). This CDR3 spans 16 amino acids. The CDR3 region is CASSWGQGITSGELFF. CDR3 nucleotides: TGTGCCAGCAGCTGGGGACAGGGGATCACCTCCGGGGAGCTGTTTTTT. Full variable domain (rest looked up from reference TRBV7-9 and TRBJ2-2): DTGVSQNPRHKITKRGQNVTFRCDPISEHNRLYWYRQTLGQGPEFLTYFQNEAQLEKSRLLSDRFSAERPKGSFSTLEIQRTEQGDSAMYLCASSWGQGITSGELFFGEGSRLTVL.

The chain combines TRBV28 with TRBJ1-5, with D unclear. The V and J ends lost 7 bases and 6 bases respectively, with 16 bases between them. The germline gives CDR1 MDHEN, CDR2 SYDVKM. This CDR3 has 14 residues. The CDR3 protein is CASTEPRGSQPQHF. The CDR3 bases are TGTGCCAGCACGGAGCCAAGAGGCTCTCAGCCCCAGCATTTT.

This chain connects TRBV7-9 to TRBJ2-7, with D maybe TRBD1 (6 bases). Germline CDR1 and CDR2: SEHNR and FQNEAQ (reference sequence). The V and J ends lost 6 bases and 1 base respectively, with 16 bases between them. The CDR3 is 15 amino acids. The CDR3 loop reads CASSRTGTLSYEQYF. CDR3 in DNA: TGTGCCAGCAGTCGTACAGGGACGCTTTCCTACGAGCAGTACTTC.

V and J are TRBV5-1 and TRBJ2-3; D call uncertain. V was pared by 0 bases and J by 2 bases, with 10 bases between. Germline values: CDR1 SGHRS, CDR2 YFSETQ. This CDR3 has 15 amino acids. The CDR3: CASSLDGTFTDTQYF. The CDR3 coding sequence is TGCGCCAGCAGCTTGGATGGCACTTTCACAGATACGCAGTATTTT.

The chain combines TRBV5-1 with TRBJ2-7; 8 bases fit TRBD2. The germline CDR1 and CDR2 sequences are SGHRS and YFSETQ. V lost 4 bases and J lost 5; bases outside the gene matches: 5. The CDR3 sequence is 13 residues long. The DNA for the CDR3 is TGCGCCAGCAGCCCTATGACTAGCGACGAGCAGTACTTC. This codes for CASSPMTSDEQYF.

This clone was picked up one time. The chain links TRBV5-1 to TRBJ1-4; 9 bases are shared with TRBD1. The V gene end was trimmed by 0 bases and the J gene end by 7 bases; junction bases not matched to a gene: 4. CDR1 is SGHRS and CDR2 is YFSETQ in the germline V gene. This CDR3 has 15 amino acids. The CDR3 coding sequence is TGCGCCAGCAGCTTGGGGGACAGGGCCGGTGAAAAACTGTTTTTT. The encoded protein is CASSLGDRAGEKLFF.

This clone has only a few counts. The chain carries TRBV4-3 and TRBJ2-2, with a tentative D call TRBD2 (6 bases). The CDR3 has 14 residues. Trimming removed 1 base from V and 5 bases from J, with 8 bases in between. In germline, CDR1 is LGHNA, CDR2 YSLEER. DNA of the CDR3: TGCGCCAGCAGCCAAGCGGGAGCGACCGGGGAGCTGTTTTTT. Residues: CASSQAGATGELFF.

The chain is built from TRBV11-2 and TRBJ1-3; D unclear. V was clipped by 3 bases and J by 8 bases, with 11 bases between them. The CDR3 length is 13 residues. Germline V lookup: CDR1 SGHAT, CDR2 FQNNGV. The CDR3 DNA follows: TGTGCCAGCAGCTTGAATATCGGGGACACCATATATTTT. Translated, it gives CASSLNIGDTIYF.

This chain joins TRBV5-4 and TRBJ2-2, with D unclear. Trimming pared 3 bases from V and 0 bases from J, leaving 0 bases between. The CDR3 has 12 amino acids. Germline CDR1 and CDR2: SGHNT and YYREEE (reference sequence). CDR3 amino acids: CASSSNTGELFF. In DNA, the CDR3 is TGTGCCAGCAGCTCGAACACCGGGGAGCTGTTTTTT. The full variable domain, completed using reference TRBV5-4 and TRBJ2-2, is ETGVTQSPTHLIKTRGQQVTLRCSSQSGHNTVSWYQQALGQGPQFIFQYYREEENGRGNFPPRFSGLQFPNYSSELNVNALELDDSALYLCASSSNTGELFFGEGSRLTVL.

The chain joins TRBV5-6 to TRBJ1-5, with D maybe TRBD1 (6 bases). Between the trimmed V and J ends, which lost 1 base and 4 bases, there was a span of 12 bases. In germline, CDR1 is SGHDT, CDR2 YYEEEE. The CDR3 loop spans 15 amino acids. The CDR3 reads CASSLLRQANQPQHF. The DNA of the CDR3 is TGTGCCAGCAGCTTGTTGAGACAGGCTAATCAGCCCCAGCATTTT.

DNA of the CDR3: TGTGCCAGCAGCTCGACCTACACTGAAGCTTTCTTT. Its protein product is CASSSTYTEAFF. The chain links TRBV7-9 to TRBJ1-1; D unclear. CDR3 length equals 12 residues. V was clipped by 4 bases and J by 3 bases, with 6 bases between them. CDR1 SEHNR and CDR2 FQNEAQ come from the germline V gene (reference sequence).

This chain joins TRBV4-1 and TRBJ2-5; D not certain. The CDR3 loop spans 13 amino acids. The germline V gene has CDR1 MGHRA and CDR2 YSYEKL. Trimming stripped 3 bases from V and 2 bases from J, with 7 bases between. The CDR3, as DNA: TGCGCCAGCAGCCACCAACAGCAAGAGACCCAGTACTTC. This encodes CASSHQQQETQYF.

The gene calls are TRBV29-1 and TRBJ2-3; possible D gene TRBD1, 6 bases. The CDR3 totals 15 residues. Germline CDR1 SQVTM, CDR2 ANQGSEA. Trimming removed 6 bases at V and 5 bases at J, with 21 bases between. CDR3 coding DNA: TGCAGCGTCCTGTCCCAGGGGAATGGGGGAGATACGCAGTATTTT. This codes for CSVLSQGNGGDTQYF.

The chain couples TRBV7-9 to TRBJ1-1; the D gene is possibly TRBD1 (5 bases). V lost 3 bases to trimming and J lost 0 bases, with 8 bases between them. Germline V lookup: CDR1 SEHNR, CDR2 FQNEAQ (reference sequence). CDR3 size: 14 residues. The CDR3 region is CASSFQGLNTEAFF. The DNA for the CDR3 is TGTGCCAGCAGCTTCCAGGGCTTGAACACTGAAGCTTTCTTT.

This clone appeared a single time. The J gene is TRBJ2-7, the V gene TRBV7-9, with TRBD1 identical over 8 bases. The junction had 10 bases not matched to a gene; V was cut back by 3 bases and J by 3 bases. Germline V gives CDR1 SEHNR, CDR2 FQNEAQ (reference sequence). The CDR3 runs to 16 residues. CDR3 DNA sequence: TGTGCCAGCAGCTTCCCCACGGGACAGGCTTTCTACGAGCAGTACTTC. It yields the protein CASSFPTGQAFYEQYF.

V is TRBV29-1 and J is TRBJ2-3; 9 bases fit TRBD2. V gave up 8 bases and J gave up 4 bases; unmatched junction bases: 7. This CDR3 is built from 13 residues. The germline gives CDR1 SQVTM, CDR2 ANQGSEA. For the CDR3, the DNA is TGCAGCACCCGACAGCGGGAGGCAGATACGCAGTATTTT. It is translated as CSTRQREADTQYF.

In the case of this clone: The sample has other DNA sequences that encode this CDR3 too. The chain employs TRBV18 and TRBJ1-2; 7 bases align to TRBD1. The V and J ends lost 3 bases and 2 bases, in that order; junction bases with no gene match: 0. CDR1 and CDR2 from the germline V gene are KGHSH and LQKENI. CDR3 size: 13 residues. The CDR3 coding sequence is TGTGCCAGCTCACCGGGACAGAACTATGGCTACACCTTC. Its protein product is CASSPGQNYGYTF. The entire variable domain, with the rest obtained from reference TRBV18 and TRBJ1-2, is as follows: NAGVMQNPRHLVRRRGQEARLRCSPMKGHSHVYWYRQLPEEGLKFMVYLQKENIIDESGMPKERFSAEFPKEGPSILRIQQVVRGDSAAYFCASSPGQNYGYTFGSGTRLTVV.

The J gene is TRBJ2-7, the V gene TRBV6-4; TRBD2 is a possible D gene (5 bases). Germline V lookup: CDR1 MRHNA, CDR2 SNTAGT. V was cut by 8 bases and J by 0 bases, with 11 bases left in between. This CDR3 contains 13 residues. The CDR3 DNA sequence: TGTGCCAGCCCGGACTCTTTCTCCTACGAGCAGTACTTC. Its protein is CASPDSFSYEQYF.

This clone turned up a few times. The CDR3 spells CASSDSHTGDTDTQYF. DNA of the CDR3: TGTGCCAGCAGTGACTCCCATACAGGGGACACAGATACGCAGTATTTT. The chain carries TRBV6-4 and TRBJ2-3; 7 bases match TRBD1. CDR3 size: 16 residues. J lost 2 bases, V lost 0 bases, and 5 bases had no gene match. The V gene's germline CDR1 is MRHNA and CDR2 SNTAGT.

J is TRBJ2-7 and V is TRBV5-1; a weak D match, TRBD2 (5 bases). Germline V lookup: CDR1 SGHRS, CDR2 YFSETQ. V was shortened by 1 base and J by 5 bases, with 7 bases between the two germline ends. The CDR3 sequence is 12 residues long. CDR3: CASSLYGDEQYF. In DNA form, the CDR3 reads TGCGCCAGCAGCTTGTACGGGGACGAGCAGTACTTC.

Remarks on this clone: The junction departs from the called germline gene at one end, perhaps through a read error. The rearrangement links TRBV5-4 to TRBJ2-5; D might be TRBD2 (6 bases). Germline V lookup: CDR1 SGHNT, CDR2 YYREEE (reference sequence). The CDR3 loop spans 13 amino acids. Here the CDR3 reads CASSLEGRETQYF. The DNA of the CDR3 is TGTGCCAGCAGTTTGGAGGGTAGGGAGACCCAGTACTTC.

The rearrangement uses TRBV7-2 and TRBJ2-7; D may correspond to TRBD1 or TRBD2 (6 bases each). The germline V and J ends were trimmed by 2 bases and 0 bases, with 11 bases remaining between them. The V gene's germline CDR1 is SGHTA and CDR2 FQGNSA. The CDR3 is 15 amino acids. CDR3 DNA sequence: TGTGCCAGCAGCTTATGGGGGGCAAGCTCCTACGAGCAGTACTTC. Encoded protein: CASSLWGASSYEQYF.

The chain has TRBV6-1 and TRBJ1-5, with a tentative D call TRBD1 (5 bases). V was cut by 2 bases and J by 9 bases, with 17 bases left in between. This CDR3 has 15 residues. Germline V gene lookup returns CDR1 MNHNS and CDR2 SASEGT. The CDR3 loop is CASSELGGRFGPQHF. CDR3 DNA sequence: TGTGCCAGCAGTGAATTGGGGGGAAGGTTTGGGCCCCAGCATTTT.

V usage is TRBV11-2 and J usage is TRBJ2-3; no clear D. Germline V gene data show CDR1 as SGHAT and CDR2 as FQNNGV. Trimming pared 4 bases from V and 4 bases from J, leaving 9 bases between. This CDR3 is 13 amino acids long. In DNA, the CDR3 is TGTGCCAGCAGCTCCGTTCCCGCAGATACGCAGTATTTT. Amino acid sequence: CASSSVPADTQYF.

The CDR3 reads CASSQDPVSSGANVLTF. In DNA, the CDR3 is TGTGCCAGCAGCCAAGATCCCGTAAGCTCTGGGGCCAACGTCCTGACTTTC. This chain uses TRBV4-2 with TRBJ2-6; no clear D gene. V dropped 0 bases and J dropped 0 bases, with 9 bases sitting between them. Germline V gene sequence: CDR1 LGHNA, CDR2 YNFKEQ. The CDR3 extends over 17 amino acids.